This section outlines one TCR beta chain sequence together with its context. Its target is unknown. The CDR3 sequence is 14 residues long. Between the trimmed V and J ends, which lost 1 base and 0 bases, there was a span of 9 bases. The germline V gene has CDR1 SQVTM and CDR2 ANQGSEA. The entry originates in a study of radiotherapy plus CTLA-4 blockade in lung cancer. Overall study context: There were objective responses in roughly 17% of patients, and more than 30% had disease control.

Clones were read by immunoSEQ multiplex PCR, and TCRdb kept only the in-frame ones, dropping some. This repertoire shows about 60,000 clones, around 69% found once; its top ten account for about 3%. Study findings and constraints: Radiotherapy plus ipilimumab was followed by expansion in blood of tumor-derived TCR clones.

The source is a human donor with non-small cell lung cancer who had a complete response to radiotherapy plus ipilimumab. Specimen: peripheral blood, collected from a patient treated with radiotherapy plus ipilimumab. The V and J genes are TRBV29-1 and TRBJ1-1; D is undetermined. CDR3 sequence reads: CSVEVNSLNTEAFF. CDR3 nucleotide sequence: TGCAGCGTTGAAGTTAACAGCTTGAACACTGAAGCTTTCTTT.